What follows are 10 T cell receptor beta chains derived from one specimen sequenced in a study of blood T cells in healthy people across ages. Primed by a sample-barcoded 5' primer and a J-beta primer mix, a second PCR proceeded for roughly 7 to 11 cycles. Each CDR3 protein is one row after TCRdb ran MiXCR on the 5' RACE reads. The sample includes about 1.5 million distinct CDR3 sequences, about 45% of them seen just once. Sequenced sample: blood. These receptors originate from a woman under 30 in good health.

This clonotype was detected only a few times. This chain connects TRBV4-1 to TRBJ1-5, with D possibly being TRBD1 (6 bases). Looked up from germline, CDR1 is MGHRA and CDR2 is YSYEKL. This CDR3 region has 17 residues. The V and J ends lost 1 base and 0 bases respectively, with 13 bases between them. CDR3 sequence (DNA): TGCGCCAGCAGCCAAGTGGACAGCACTTATAGCAATCAGCCCCAGCATTTT. It codes for CASSQVDSTYSNQPQHF.

In this sample, this clonotype turned up a few times. This chain links TRBV12-3 or TRBV12-4 with TRBJ1-5; the D is unclear. The V end was cut by 7 bases, the J end by 0 bases, with 7 bases between. This CDR3 contains 13 residues. This CDR3 is CASTQSSNQPQHF. The CDR3 region has the DNA TGTGCCAGCACACAAAGTAGCAATCAGCCCCAGCATTTT.

The gene calls are TRBV7-9 and TRBJ2-1; no clear D. Trimming left V 4 bases short and J 7 bases short, with 8 bases between. Germline CDR1 SEHNR, CDR2 FQNEAQ (reference sequence). This CDR3 contains 12 residues. The CDR3 region is CASSSSPNEQFF. The CDR3 DNA reads as TGTGCCAGCAGCTCCAGCCCAAATGAGCAGTTCTTC.

This chain connects TRBV7-9 to TRBJ2-5, with no clear D. V lost 2 bases and J 1 base, leaving 11 bases between the germline ends. The CDR3 contains 15 residues. CDR1 and CDR2 (germline): SEHNR, FQNEAQ (reference sequence). The CDR3 here is CASSLRFASQETQYF. In DNA form, the CDR3 reads TGTGCCAGCAGCTTACGATTCGCCTCCCAAGAGACCCAGTACTTC. The full variable domain, in which reference TRBV7-9 and TRBJ2-5 provide the parts outside the CDR3, is DTGVSQNPRHKITKRGQNVTFRCDPISEHNRLYWYRQTLGQGPEFLTYFQNEAQLEKSRLLSDRFSAERPKGSFSTLEIQRTEQGDSAMYLCASSLRFASQETQYFGPGTRLLVL.

This clonotype was seen only a few times. V and J are TRBV29-1 and TRBJ1-2, with no clear D. The V gene lost 3 bases and the J gene lost 8 bases, with 19 bases spanning the gap. CDR3 length: 14 amino acids. Germline lookup yields CDR1 SQVTM and CDR2 ANQGSEA. Here the CDR3 DNA reads TGCAGCGTTGATCGCAGACTCTTAACTAGGGGCTACACCTTC. It specifies CSVDRRLLTRGYTF.

The chain is built from TRBV30 and TRBJ2-5, with TRBD2 identical over 8 bases. The junction had 10 bases not matched to a gene; V was cut back by 4 bases and J by 9 bases. CDR1 GTSNPN and CDR2 SVGIG come from the germline V gene (reference sequence). This CDR3 is 13 amino acids long. The CDR3 region has the DNA TGTGCCTGGAACATCGGGACTAGAATGTCCCAGTACTTC. Amino acid sequence: CAWNIGTRMSQYF. Variable domain in full (rest from reference TRBV30 and TRBJ2-5): SQTIHQWPATLVQPVGSPLSLECTVEGTSNPNLYWYRQAAGRGLQLLFYSVGIGQISSEVPQNLSASRPQDRQFILSSKKLLLSDSGFYLCAWNIGTRMSQYFGPGTRLLVL.

The chain uses TRBV20-1 and TRBJ1-2; D is unclear. Germline CDR1 is DFQATT and CDR2 is SNEGSKA (reference sequence). The V gene lost 0 bases and the J gene lost 8 bases, with 16 bases spanning the gap. This CDR3 has 14 residues. CDR3 region: CSARDVVQQRGYTF. CDR3 in DNA: TGCAGTGCTAGAGATGTTGTACAGCAAAGGGGCTACACCTTC.

The chain combines TRBV11-2 with TRBJ2-1; D unresolved. The CDR3 runs 13 residues. V gave up 0 bases and J gave up 9 bases, with 9 bases separating them. CDR1 SGHAT and CDR2 FQNNGV come from the germline V gene. The CDR3 sequence: CASSLDQRSEQFF. The CDR3 DNA follows: TGTGCCAGCAGCTTAGACCAACGGAGTGAGCAGTTCTTC. Together with reference TRBV11-2 and TRBJ2-1, the CDR3 gives the full variable domain: EAGVAQSPRYKIIEKRQSVAFWCNPISGHATLYWYQQILGQGPKLLIQFQNNGVVDDSQLPKDRFSAERLKGVDSTLKIQPAKLEDSAVYLCASSLDQRSEQFFGPGTRLTVL.

The V gene is TRBV27, the J gene TRBJ2-7, with 9 bases fitting TRBD2. The CDR3 is 13 residues long. Germline assignment: CDR1 MNHEY and CDR2 SMNVEV (reference sequence). With V trimmed by 6 bases and J by 9 bases, 9 bases remained unmatched. CDR3 sequence: CASSPSIAGAQYF. The CDR3 nucleotides read TGTGCCAGCAGCCCCTCTATAGCGGGAGCGCAGTACTTC.

The V and J genes are TRBV7-9 and TRBJ1-1; D uncertain. CDR1 is SEHNR and CDR2 is FQNEAQ in the germline V gene (reference sequence). The CDR3 is 15 residues long. V was shortened by 6 bases and J by 0 bases, with 14 bases between the two germline ends. The CDR3 bases are TGTGCCAGCAGTTCTAGCCTAAACATGAACACTGAAGCTTTCTTT. As protein: CASSSSLNMNTEAFF.